This TCR beta chain is from a study of blood T cell repertoires in COVID-19. Turning to the study itself: Researchers got acute and convalescent COVID-19 samples from the United States, Italy and Spain.

Assay used: immunoSEQ multiplex PCR; TCRdb lists only in-frame clones, some missing. The data contain about 16,000 clones, 70% to 90% of them singletons. The CDR3 consists of 12 residues. Germline loops: CDR1 KGHDR, CDR2 SFDVKD. Trimming took off 1 base at V and 5 bases at J, with 3 bases between the two ends. The sample was peripheral blood. This chain uses TRBV24-1 with TRBJ2-3; D is unresolved. This sequence was found in a man aged 55 to 70 with acute or convalescent COVID-19. This CDR3 is CATSDFKDTQYF. The CDR3 DNA follows: TGTGCCACCAGTGATTTTAAAGATACGCAGTATTTT.